The 29 T cell receptor beta chains below come from one sample, sequenced in a study of cytomegalovirus exposure and HLA in healthy donors. Measured with immunoSEQ multiplex PCR; TCRdb has only the in-frame clones, and not every one. The table records about 400,000 clones, just over 85% of them present only once. The sequencing sample was made of PBMCs. Receptors were obtained from a woman aged 18-29 years in good health and CMV-seronegative.

This chain uses TRBV27 with TRBJ1-5; no definite D call. V was shortened by 2 bases and J by 4 bases, with 6 bases between the two germline ends. Germline CDR1 is MNHEY and CDR2 is SMNVEV (reference sequence). The CDR3 is 13 amino acids. The CDR3 nucleotides read TGTGCCAGCAGTTTAAACGGGAATCAGCCCCAGCATTTT. Translated: CASSLNGNQPQHF.

The chain links TRBV27 to TRBJ2-7; 7 nucleotides align to TRBD1. From germline, CDR1 is MNHEY and CDR2 SMNVEV (reference sequence). Losses at the gene ends were 0 bases for V and 7 bases for J; bases not matched to a gene: 9. This CDR3 has 15 residues. The CDR3 DNA reads as TGTGCCAGCAGTTTATCGCTTACAGGGGTGGGGGAGCAGTACTTC. This gives the protein CASSLSLTGVGEQYF.

The chain carries TRBV27 and TRBJ2-7; TRBD2 matches at 7 bases. V trimming: 5 bases; J trimming: 3 bases; junction bases outside the gene matches: 10. Per the germline V gene, CDR1 is MNHEY and CDR2 is SMNVEV (reference sequence). CDR3 size: 15 residues. As DNA, the CDR3 is TGTGCCAGCAGTGTACTAGGGCGGGGGAACTACGAGCAGTACTTC. Its protein product is CASSVLGRGNYEQYF.

The V call is TRBV4-1, the J call TRBJ1-2; 9 bases map to TRBD1. Germline values: CDR1 MGHRA, CDR2 YSYEKL. The CDR3 loop spans 14 amino acids. V shed 7 bases and J 2 bases; nucleotides not matched to a gene: 5. The CDR3, as DNA: TGCGCCAGCATGGGGACAGGGCTAAACTATGGCTACACCTTC. Its protein is CASMGTGLNYGYTF.

The rearrangement joins TRBV28 to TRBJ2-1; 7 bases line up with TRBD2. Germline trimming cut 4 bases from V and 0 bases from J; bases unmatched to any gene: 15. CDR1 MDHEN and CDR2 SYDVKM come from the germline V gene. The CDR3 consists of 19 residues. The CDR3 DNA sequence: TGTGCCAGCAGTTCCCCCGGAGTCGGGGGAGGGCCCTCCTACAATGAGCAGTTCTTC. Translated: CASSSPGVGGGPSYNEQFF.

The V call is TRBV29-1, the J call TRBJ2-7; 10 bases fit TRBD1. Trimming took 7 bases from V and 9 from J; bases not matched to a gene: 21. CDR3 length: 16 amino acids. Germline CDR1 reads SQVTM; CDR2 reads ANQGSEA. CDR3 sequence reads: CSAKGSSTGGAEGQYF. Written as DNA, the CDR3 is TGCAGCGCAAAGGGCTCCTCGACAGGGGGCGCCGAAGGGCAGTACTTC.

The rearrangement uses TRBV28 and TRBJ2-7; 10 bases map to TRBD1. The germline V gene has CDR1 MDHEN and CDR2 SYDVKM. V shed 3 bases and J 2 bases; nucleotides not matched to a gene: 1. This CDR3 contains 14 residues. CDR3 DNA sequence: TGTGCCAGCAGTTTTGGGACAGGGGCCTACGAGCAGTACTTC. Translation gives CASSFGTGAYEQYF.

The genes are TRBV28 and TRBJ2-3; maybe TRBD2 (6 bases). Germline V gene lookup returns CDR1 MDHEN and CDR2 SYDVKM. The CDR3 extends over 15 amino acids. Between the trimmed V and J ends, which lost 6 bases and 5 bases, there was a span of 18 bases. The CDR3 nucleotides are TGTGCCAGCAGCCTGATTATTAACGGGGGAGATACGCAGTATTTT. The encoded protein is CASSLIINGGDTQYF.

The rearrangement uses TRBV28 and TRBJ1-2; 7 positions match TRBD1. V shed 6 bases, J shed 4 bases, and the junction held 5 bases outside the gene matches. The germline gives CDR1 MDHEN, CDR2 SYDVKM. The CDR3 consists of 13 residues. CDR3 amino acids: CASSGQEFYGYTF. DNA for the CDR3: TGTGCCAGCAGCGGACAGGAATTCTATGGCTACACCTTC.

The chain carries TRBV7-3 and TRBJ2-7, with a weak D call TRBD1 (6 bases). The V end was cut by 2 bases, the J end by 5 bases, with 10 bases between. CDR3 length equals 13 residues. Germline CDR1 is SGHTA and CDR2 is FQGTGA. CDR3 amino acids: CASSLERGNEQYF. The CDR3 DNA reads TGTGCCAGCAGCTTAGAAAGGGGGAACGAGCAGTACTTC.

There are a few counts of this clone. The chain combines TRBV11-2 with TRBJ1-4; possibly TRBD1 for D (5 bases). Germline lookup yields CDR1 SGHAT and CDR2 FQNNGV. Trimming shortened V by 8 bases and J by 5 bases, and 9 bases separated the two germline ends. The CDR3 length is 12 residues. CDR3 sequence (DNA): TGTGCCAGCCGGGAGGGGAATGAAAAACTGTTTTTT. Translating it yields CASREGNEKLFF.

V and J are TRBV2 and TRBJ2-7, with 8 positions matching TRBD1. After removal of 4 bases from V and 5 bases from J, the junction contained 13 bases not matched to a gene. The CDR3 is 16 residues long. Germline assignment: CDR1 SNHLY and CDR2 FYNNEI. CDR3 region: CASSGRQGATGDEQYF. Here the CDR3 DNA reads TGTGCCAGCAGTGGCCGGCAGGGGGCAACTGGGGACGAGCAGTACTTC.

V and J are TRBV14 and TRBJ2-7; 11 bases are a match to TRBD2. The trim removed 0 bases at V and 4 bases at J, leaving 20 bases unmatched. Germline assignment: CDR1 SGHDN and CDR2 FVKESK. The CDR3 covers 21 residues. The CDR3 loop is CASSQDGDRTDLLAGGYEQYF. DNA for the CDR3: TGTGCCAGCAGCCAAGATGGGGACCGGACAGATCTATTAGCGGGAGGGTACGAGCAGTACTTC.

The rearrangement links TRBV5-6 to TRBJ2-7; no reliable D call. The CDR3 is 13 residues long. Germline V lookup: CDR1 SGHDT, CDR2 YYEEEE. The V and J ends lost 4 bases and 2 bases respectively, with 10 bases between them. This chain's CDR3 is CASSRGWTYEQYF. The CDR3 coding sequence is TGTGCCAGCAGCCGAGGATGGACCTACGAGCAGTACTTC.

The V gene is TRBV6-5, the J gene TRBJ2-5; 7 positions match TRBD2. V dropped 0 bases and J dropped 12; count of bases not matched to a gene: 7. Germline V gene lookup returns CDR1 MNHEY and CDR2 SVGAGI. The CDR3 extends over 13 amino acids. This CDR3 reads CASSYSRGDSKYF. The CDR3 DNA reads TGTGCCAGCAGTTACTCCCGGGGGGACTCGAAGTACTTC.

The V gene is TRBV2, the J gene TRBJ1-2; 12 bases map to TRBD1. V lost 6 bases and J lost 6; bases outside the gene matches: 5. The CDR3 is made up of 14 amino acids. Germline V CDR1 and CDR2: SNHLY, FYNNEI. The CDR3 loop is CASRGTGGFNGYTF. The CDR3 bases are TGTGCCAGCAGGGGGACAGGGGGCTTCAATGGCTACACCTTC.

This clone was observed a single time. The rearrangement links TRBV4-2 to TRBJ1-5, with TRBD1 identical over 7 bases. Germline V lookup: CDR1 LGHNA, CDR2 YNFKEQ. This CDR3 has 16 residues. V shed 0 bases and J 3 bases; nucleotides not matched to a gene: 5. DNA of the CDR3: TGTGCCAGCAGCCAAGAAGGAGGGGGCCTCAATCAGCCCCAGCATTTT. Translating it yields CASSQEGGGLNQPQHF.

This chain connects TRBV11-2 to TRBJ2-1; 12 nucleotides match TRBD2. From germline, CDR1 is SGHAT and CDR2 FQNNGV. The length of the CDR3 is 15 residues. J lost 3 bases, V lost 6 bases, and 3 bases had no gene match. CDR3 loop: CASRRLAGVYNEQFF. The CDR3 region has the DNA TGTGCCAGCAGACGACTAGCGGGAGTCTACAATGAGCAGTTCTTC.

This chain connects TRBV28 to TRBJ2-5; tentative D call: TRBD1 (6 bases). Trimming stripped 6 bases from V and 1 base from J, with 12 bases between. The length of the CDR3 is 14 residues. Germline V gene lookup returns CDR1 MDHEN and CDR2 SYDVKM. The CDR3 DNA is TGTGCCAGCAGCAAAACAGGGTTCCAAGAGACCCAGTACTTC. This encodes CASSKTGFQETQYF. Full variable domain (rest looked up from reference TRBV28 and TRBJ2-5): DVKVTQSSRYLVKRTGEKVFLECVQDMDHENMFWYRQDPGLGLRLIYFSYDVKMKEKGDIPEGYSVSREKKERFSLILESASTNQTSMYLCASSKTGFQETQYFGPGTRLLVL.

V usage is TRBV14 and J usage is TRBJ2-6, with D perhaps TRBD1 (6 bases). V lost 3 bases to trimming and J lost 1 base, with 16 bases between them. Germline V gene lookup returns CDR1 SGHDN and CDR2 FVKESK. The length of the CDR3 is 18 residues. The CDR3 coding sequence is TGTGCCAGCAGCCATTACAGGGAGATCCTTTCTGGGGCCAACGTCCTGACTTTC. Translated: CASSHYREILSGANVLTF.

V and J are TRBV5-1 and TRBJ2-5; a weak D match, TRBD2 (6 bases). V was cut by 4 bases and J by 2 bases, with 15 bases left in between. Germline CDR1 is SGHRS and CDR2 is YFSETQ. This CDR3 region has 15 residues. CDR3 DNA: TGCGCCAGCAGCCTGATCGGAGGGCCTCAAGAGACCCAGTACTTC. As protein: CASSLIGGPQETQYF.

The chain couples TRBV27 to TRBJ1-1, with D possibly TRBD1 on 5 matching bases. The length of the CDR3 is 13 residues. CDR1 and CDR2 (germline): MNHEY, SMNVEV (reference sequence). Trimming shortened V by 5 bases and J by 10 bases, and 17 bases separated the two germline ends. CDR3 protein: CASSPTSRVAAFF. CDR3 in DNA: TGTGCCAGCAGTCCCACAAGCAGGGTGGCAGCTTTCTTT.

This clone is a singleton in its sample. This rearrangement joins TRBV27 to TRBJ2-1, with 11 positions matching TRBD2. The CDR3 is made up of 16 amino acids. J lost 7 bases, V lost 3 bases, and 8 bases had no gene match. Looked up from germline, CDR1 is MNHEY and CDR2 is SMNVEV (reference sequence). CDR3 amino acids: CASSLGQASGRNEQFF. DNA of the CDR3: TGTGCCAGCAGTTTGGGGCAGGCTAGCGGGAGGAATGAGCAGTTCTTC.

This clone was seen only once. The V call is TRBV6-5, the J call TRBJ2-1; 7 bases agree with TRBD2. Per the germline V gene, CDR1 is MNHEY and CDR2 is SVGAGI. The CDR3 runs to 15 residues. V shed 6 bases, J shed 3 bases, and the junction held 8 bases outside the gene matches. Here the CDR3 reads CASRYLRDYYNEQFF. In nucleotides, the CDR3 is TGTGCCAGCAGATACCTCCGGGACTACTACAATGAGCAGTTCTTC.

The V and J genes are TRBV28 and TRBJ1-5; the match to TRBD1 covers 7 bases. Germline trimming cut 4 bases from V and 4 bases from J; bases unmatched to any gene: 4. In germline, CDR1 is MDHEN, CDR2 SYDVKM. CDR3 length: 14 residues. The CDR3 reads CASSSPGQNQPQHF. CDR3 bases: TGTGCCAGCAGTTCGCCGGGACAGAATCAGCCCCAGCATTTT.

The chain couples TRBV6-5 to TRBJ1-1, with D possibly matching TRBD1 (6 bases). CDR1 is MNHEY, CDR2 SVGAGI, per germline. This CDR3 spans 15 amino acids. The ends were cut back, 0 bases at V and 5 bases at J, with 13 bases in the middle. CDR3 in DNA: TGTGCCAGCAGTTACTCCCTGACAGGCGAGACTGAAGCTTTCTTT. This translates into CASSYSLTGETEAFF.

The chain links TRBV28 to TRBJ2-2; D is perhaps TRBD1 (6 bases). This CDR3 comprises 16 residues. V lost 8 bases to trimming and J lost 5 bases, with 21 bases between them. The germline CDR1 and CDR2 sequences are MDHEN and SYDVKM. CDR3 sequence: CASLELGARRTGELFF. CDR3 nucleotides: TGTGCCAGCCTGGAGCTGGGGGCGCGGAGGACCGGGGAGCTGTTTTTT.

The chain carries TRBV27 and TRBJ2-7; D unresolved. Germline assignment: CDR1 MNHEY and CDR2 SMNVEV (reference sequence). The CDR3 totals 12 residues. Trimming stripped 10 bases from V and 4 bases from J, with 14 bases between. The chain's CDR3 is CATMTPRYEQYF. The CDR3 region has the DNA TGTGCCACCATGACTCCGAGGTACGAGCAGTACTTC.

CDR3 amino acids: CASSGVGGGGTEAFF. The CDR3, as DNA: TGCGCCAGCAGTGGAGTCGGGGGTGGCGGCACTGAAGCTTTCTTT. V is TRBV5-1 and J is TRBJ1-1, with a tentative D call TRBD1 (5 bases). Germline V gene lookup returns CDR1 SGHRS and CDR2 YFSETQ. The CDR3 consists of 15 residues. Trimming stripped 5 bases from V and 4 bases from J, with 18 bases between.